This TCR beta chain is from a study of T cells in Graves' hyperthyroidism and ophthalmopathy. This clonotype was detected only a few times. Per the germline V gene, CDR1 is DFQATT and CDR2 is SNEGSKA (reference sequence). The CDR3 length is 12 residues. V lost 4 bases, J lost 5 bases, and 12 bases lay in between. Authors of the study amplified TCR beta CDR3 regions from RNA transcripts. A first-round RT-PCR of the TCR CDR3 used the HTBI primer set. MiXCR, run by TCRdb on the multiplex PCR reads, gives a single entry per CDR3 protein. Here the sample spans fewer than 250,000 distinct CDR3 sequences, roughly 17% being singletons.

The sample taken for sequencing was blood. This TCR was recovered from a man in his fifties or sixties with Graves' hyperthyroidism. V gene TRBV20-1 combines with J gene TRBJ2-7, with D perhaps given as TRBD1 or TRBD2 (6 bases each). The CDR3: CSAKGGDNEQYF. The DNA for the CDR3 is TGCAGTGCTAAAGGCGGGGACAACGAGCAGTACTTC.